This TCR beta chain was found in a study of metastatic and nonmetastatic thyroid tumors. The overall study: For malignant and benign thyroid patients, tumor or nodule tissue and blood were the sources whose repertoires were compared.

None of the patients had undergone any treatment ahead of thyroid surgery. With MiXCR, TCRdb called clones anew from the PCR reads. The sample includes approximately 8,400 clones, 44% of them seen just once. Sequencing was done on a sample of tumor tissue. The sequence came from a male donor with papillary thyroid cancer or a benign thyroid nodule (not recorded which). Some clones in this sample may be carry-over from other donors' samples.

CDR3 nucleotides: TGCAGTGCTCAGGGCAGCCACACCCTAGCCAAAAACATTCAGTACTTC. It encodes CSAQGSHTLAKNIQYF. This chain joins TRBV20-1 and TRBJ2-4, with D possibly being TRBD1 (5 bases). The CDR3 runs 16 residues. CDR1 is DFQATT, CDR2 SNEGSKA, per germline (reference sequence). V was shortened by 5 bases and J by 0 bases, with 17 bases between the two germline ends.